The T cell receptor (beta chain) described here comes from a study of human T cells and chemical hapten exposure (dated by TCRdb to the early 2020s). About the study as a whole: For sensitization, 2% DPC in acetone was applied to a 2 cm by 2 cm area of upper inner arm skin. Most of the patients in the cohort were female, and the cohort covered alopecia areata with under or over 50% scalp involvement, alopecia totalis and alopecia universalis. Around 30 alopecia patients provided blood for TCR sequencing at one to four time points (pre-sensitization, 2, 6 and 24 weeks). Patch testing was done on the upper back using Finn chambers containing 0.01% DPC, and results were scored after 6 days according to International Contact Dermatitis Research Group standards. Patient blood was sampled pre-sensitization (week 0) and at 2, 6 and about 24 weeks after DPC sensitization. Throughout the study period of around 25 weeks, patients also received therapeutic DPC doses to the scalp every week. Peripheral blood TCR repertoire changes were tracked in vivo in alopecia patients during primary and secondary sensitization to the hapten diphenylcyclopropenone (DPC). Libraries were pooled for sequencing, and variation in per-sample TCR yields was attributed mainly to small differences in library volumes within the pool. What the research found in general, with its limitations: No change with DPC sensitization was found in the number of TCRs above 1 in 1000 frequency, and no evidence of global repertoire structure alterations was found. Alopecia, a presumed autoimmune disease, was present in all patients, so the immune response of the patients might differ from that of healthy individuals. Repeated subsampling changed both the strength of the expansion versus patch-test correlation and the threshold at which the correlation became significant. Significantly more large CDR3 similarity clusters were formed by expanded TCRs than by pre-sensitization or healthy control sets, consistent with antigen-driven responses. The number of PT1 expanded TCRs positively correlated with patch test score, significant at thresholds 8, 16 and 32 but not 4.

The method behind the library was RACE. TCRdb names NextSeq 500 as the instrument used. During library preparation, unique molecular identifiers were attached to individual cDNA molecules so that TCRs could be counted quantitatively and reproducibly. From each blood RNA sample, both TCR alpha and TCR beta chains were sequenced. On the authors' methods: The median number of TCRs per sample was over 85,000, ranging from 23,224 to 690,600. V, J and CDR3 annotation of the TCR reads was carried out using the Decombinator software suite. To make PS versus PT1 abundance plots, every sample was subsampled to the same number of TCRs (28,000). Expanded TCRs were defined as absent before sensitization and observed at least eight times at the 2-week time point. TCRdb reprocessing: public reads trimmed at Q25 with fastp, clones called with MiXCR, in-frame beta chains kept. Rows merge per CDR3 protein into single entries with the most common DNA and genes. Clone size and V and J calls follow TCRdb, not the original study. The sample table contains roughly 88,000 distinct CDR3 sequences; only one count was recorded for 9.6% of them. Of the sample, approximately 3.8% is held by the ten largest clones.

From its cysteine to its phenylalanine, the CDR3 spans 18 amino acids. Only the CDR3 part of the read is kept: 54 bases, read in frame from the first base. Via the germline V gene, CDR1 is MDHEN and CDR2 SYDVKM. Trimming removed 3 bases from V and 0 bases from J, leaving 19 bases between the germline ends. Regarding this clonotype: It lacks a known antigen. Base qualities are not recorded, but no much larger clone differs from it by a single base.

This sample's time point label indicates: pre-sensitization, week 0. The label giving this sample's treatment or condition can be read as: therapeutic diphenylcyclopropenone sensitization with weekly scalp DPC. Blood at each patch-test visit was drawn before the patch test was applied. Patients were eligible if aged 18 to 70, diagnosed with alopecia and judged suitable for DPC therapy, and pregnant patients were excluded. Total RNA was extracted from unfractionated whole blood collected in Tempus Blood RNA tubes. The rearrangement combines TRBV28 with TRBJ2-3; a tentative D call is TRBD2 (5 bases match). This clonotype was sampled from a woman in her thirties or forties with alopecia areata. Some clones in this sample may be carry-over from other donors' samples. This specimen consisted of whole blood, obtained in connection with sensitization to the hapten diphenylcyclopropenone (DPC). The CDR3 corresponds to CASSFIGIDYPSTDTQYF. In nucleotide form, the sequence is TGTGCCAGCAGTTTCATCGGGATTGACTACCCGAGCACAGATACGCAGTATTTT.